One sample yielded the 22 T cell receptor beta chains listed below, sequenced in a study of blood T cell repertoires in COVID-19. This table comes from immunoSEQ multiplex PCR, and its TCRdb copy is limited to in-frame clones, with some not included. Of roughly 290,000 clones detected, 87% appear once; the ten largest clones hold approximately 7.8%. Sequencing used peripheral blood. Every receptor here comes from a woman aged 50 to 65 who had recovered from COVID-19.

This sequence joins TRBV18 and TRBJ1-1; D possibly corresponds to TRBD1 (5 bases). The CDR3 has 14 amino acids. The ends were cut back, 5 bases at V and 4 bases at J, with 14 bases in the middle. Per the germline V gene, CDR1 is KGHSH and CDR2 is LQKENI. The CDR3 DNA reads TGTGCCAGCTCATCCGATTTGGGGGGCACTGAAGCTTTCTTT. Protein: CASSSDLGGTEAFF.

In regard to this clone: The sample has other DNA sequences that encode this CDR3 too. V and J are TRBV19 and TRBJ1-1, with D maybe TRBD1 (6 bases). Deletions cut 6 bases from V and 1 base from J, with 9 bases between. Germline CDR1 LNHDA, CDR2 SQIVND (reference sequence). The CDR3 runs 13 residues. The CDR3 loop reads CASSRGGNTEAFF. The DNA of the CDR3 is TGTGCCAGTAGCCGAGGGGGGAACACTGAAGCTTTCTTT.

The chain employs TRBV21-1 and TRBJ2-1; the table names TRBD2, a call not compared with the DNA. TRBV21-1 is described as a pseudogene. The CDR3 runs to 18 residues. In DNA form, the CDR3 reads TGTGCCAGCAGCAAAGCCCGGCAAGCTAGCGGGAGCTTGACTGAGCAGTTCTTC. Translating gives CASSKARQASGSLTEQFF.

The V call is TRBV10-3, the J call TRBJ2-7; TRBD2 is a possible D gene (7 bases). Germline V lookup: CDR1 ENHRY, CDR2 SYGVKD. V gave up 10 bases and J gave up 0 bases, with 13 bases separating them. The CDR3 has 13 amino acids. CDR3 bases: TGTGCCACAAAGGGGGGGAGCTCCTACGAGCAGTACTTC. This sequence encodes CATKGGSSYEQYF.

CDR3 DNA: TGTGCCAGCAGCTTAGCGCAGGGAAGCGGCTACACCTTC. It encodes CASSLAQGSGYTF. The chain combines TRBV7-2 with TRBJ1-2; a possible D gene is TRBD1 (5 bases). The CDR3 is 13 amino acids. V was cut by 0 bases and J by 8 bases, with 10 bases left in between. Germline CDR1 and CDR2: SGHTA and FQGNSA.

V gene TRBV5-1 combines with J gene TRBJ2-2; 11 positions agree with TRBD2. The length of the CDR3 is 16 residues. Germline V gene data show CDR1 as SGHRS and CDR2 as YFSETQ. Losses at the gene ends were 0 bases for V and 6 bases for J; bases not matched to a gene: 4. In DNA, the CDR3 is TGCGCCAGCAGCTTGGCACTAGCGGGAGATTCCGGGGAGCTGTTTTTT. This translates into CASSLALAGDSGELFF.

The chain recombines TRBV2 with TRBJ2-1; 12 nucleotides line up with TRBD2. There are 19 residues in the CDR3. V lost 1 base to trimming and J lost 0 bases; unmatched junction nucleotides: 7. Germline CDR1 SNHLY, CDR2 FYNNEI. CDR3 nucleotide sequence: TGTGCCAGCAGTGAAGGCGCTAGCGGGAGGGGGAGCTCCTACAATGAGCAGTTCTTC. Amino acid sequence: CASSEGASGRGSSYNEQFF.

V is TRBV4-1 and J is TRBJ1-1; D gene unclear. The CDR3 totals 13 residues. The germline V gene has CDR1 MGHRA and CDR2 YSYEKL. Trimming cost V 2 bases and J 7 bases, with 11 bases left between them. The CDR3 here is CASSQKIGGEAFF. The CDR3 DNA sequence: TGCGCCAGCAGCCAAAAAATTGGCGGTGAAGCTTTCTTT.

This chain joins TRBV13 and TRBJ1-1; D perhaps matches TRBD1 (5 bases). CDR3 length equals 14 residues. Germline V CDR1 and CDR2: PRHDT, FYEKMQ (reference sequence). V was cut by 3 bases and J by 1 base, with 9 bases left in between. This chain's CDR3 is CASSFGGRNTEAFF. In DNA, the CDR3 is TGTGCCAGCAGCTTCGGGGGTAGGAACACTGAAGCTTTCTTT.

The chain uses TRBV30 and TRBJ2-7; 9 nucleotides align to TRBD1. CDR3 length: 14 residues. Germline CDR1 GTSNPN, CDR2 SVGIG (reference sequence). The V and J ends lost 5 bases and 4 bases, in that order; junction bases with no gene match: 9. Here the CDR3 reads CAWGTGTGRYEQYF. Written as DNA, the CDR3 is TGTGCCTGGGGTACCGGGACAGGGCGGTACGAGCAGTACTTC.

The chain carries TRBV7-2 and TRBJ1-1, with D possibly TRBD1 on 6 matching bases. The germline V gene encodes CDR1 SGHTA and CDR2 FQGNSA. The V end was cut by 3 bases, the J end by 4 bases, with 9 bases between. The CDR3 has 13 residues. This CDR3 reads CASSFQGGTEAFF. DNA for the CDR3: TGTGCCAGCAGCTTTCAAGGGGGCACTGAAGCTTTCTTT.

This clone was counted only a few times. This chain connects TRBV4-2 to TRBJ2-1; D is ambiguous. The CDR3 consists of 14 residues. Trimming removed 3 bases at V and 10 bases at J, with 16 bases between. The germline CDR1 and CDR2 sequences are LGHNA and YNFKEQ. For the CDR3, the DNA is TGTGCCAGCAGCCAGCCCTCGGTTTCTAGGGAGCAGTTCTTC. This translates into CASSQPSVSREQFF.

CDR3 in amino acids: CATSSLYRGEAFF. The DNA for the CDR3 is TGTGCCACCAGCAGTTTATACAGGGGTGAAGCTTTCTTT. The chain employs TRBV15 and TRBJ1-1; TRBD1 matches at 7 bases. The CDR3 consists of 13 residues. V lost 3 bases, J lost 7 bases, and 5 bases stayed unmatched. From germline, CDR1 is LNHNV and CDR2 YYDKDF (reference sequence).

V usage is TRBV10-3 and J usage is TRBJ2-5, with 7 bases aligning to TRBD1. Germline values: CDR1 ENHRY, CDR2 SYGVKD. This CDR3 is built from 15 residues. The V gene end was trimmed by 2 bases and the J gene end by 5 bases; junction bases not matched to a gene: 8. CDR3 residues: CAISEQTGLGETQYF. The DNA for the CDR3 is TGTGCCATCAGTGAGCAGACAGGGCTTGGGGAGACCCAGTACTTC.

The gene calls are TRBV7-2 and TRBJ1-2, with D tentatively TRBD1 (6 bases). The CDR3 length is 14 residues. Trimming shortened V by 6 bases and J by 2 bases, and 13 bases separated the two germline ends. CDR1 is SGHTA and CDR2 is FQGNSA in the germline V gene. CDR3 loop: CASSSTGLNYGYTF. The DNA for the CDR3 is TGTGCCAGCAGTTCTACAGGGTTGAACTATGGCTACACCTTC.

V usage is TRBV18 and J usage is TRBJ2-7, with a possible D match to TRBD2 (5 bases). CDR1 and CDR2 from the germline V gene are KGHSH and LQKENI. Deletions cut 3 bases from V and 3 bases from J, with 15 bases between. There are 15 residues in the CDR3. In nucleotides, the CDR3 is TGTGCCAGCTCACCGATCACAGCGACTAACTACGAGCAGTACTTC. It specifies CASSPITATNYEQYF. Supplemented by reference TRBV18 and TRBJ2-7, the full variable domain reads NAGVMQNPRHLVRRRGQEARLRCSPMKGHSHVYWYRQLPEEGLKFMVYLQKENIIDESGMPKERFSAEFPKEGPSILRIQQVVRGDSAAYFCASSPITATNYEQYFGPGTRLTVT.

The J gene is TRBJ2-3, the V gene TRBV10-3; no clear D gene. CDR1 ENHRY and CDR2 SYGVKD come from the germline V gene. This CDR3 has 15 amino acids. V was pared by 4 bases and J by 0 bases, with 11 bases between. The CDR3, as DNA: TGTGCCATCAGTGGTCAGACAAGTAGCACAGATACGCAGTATTTT. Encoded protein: CAISGQTSSTDTQYF.

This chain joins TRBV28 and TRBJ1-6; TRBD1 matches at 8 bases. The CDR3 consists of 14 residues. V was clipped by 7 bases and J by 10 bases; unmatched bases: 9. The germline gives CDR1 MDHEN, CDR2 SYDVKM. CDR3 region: CASNADRGLSPLHF. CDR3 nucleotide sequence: TGTGCCAGCAACGCCGACAGGGGTTTGTCACCCCTCCACTTT.

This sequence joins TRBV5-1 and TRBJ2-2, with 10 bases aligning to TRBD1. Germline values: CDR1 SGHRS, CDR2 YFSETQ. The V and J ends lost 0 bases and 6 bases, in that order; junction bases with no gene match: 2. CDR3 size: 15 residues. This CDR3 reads CASSLAGQGAGELFF. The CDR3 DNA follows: TGCGCCAGCAGCTTGGCCGGACAGGGGGCCGGGGAGCTGTTTTTT.

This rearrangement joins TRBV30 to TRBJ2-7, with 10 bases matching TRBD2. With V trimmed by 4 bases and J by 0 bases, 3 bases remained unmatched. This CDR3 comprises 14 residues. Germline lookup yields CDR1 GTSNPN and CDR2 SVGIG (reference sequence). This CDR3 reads CAWTLAGGSYEQYF. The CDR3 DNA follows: TGTGCCTGGACTTTAGCGGGAGGCTCCTACGAGCAGTACTTC.

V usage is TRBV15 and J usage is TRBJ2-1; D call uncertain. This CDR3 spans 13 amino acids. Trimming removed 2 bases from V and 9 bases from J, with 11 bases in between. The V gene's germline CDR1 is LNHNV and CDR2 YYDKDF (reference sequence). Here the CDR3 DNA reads TGTGCCACCAGCAGATCGGAGTTCAGTGAGCAGTTCTTC. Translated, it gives CATSRSEFSEQFF.

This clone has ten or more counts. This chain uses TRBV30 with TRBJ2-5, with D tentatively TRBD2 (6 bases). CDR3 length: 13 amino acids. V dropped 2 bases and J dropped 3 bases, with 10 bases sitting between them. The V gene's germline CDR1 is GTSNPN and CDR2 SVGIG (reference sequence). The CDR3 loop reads CAWSLAGKETQYF. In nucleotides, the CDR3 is TGTGCCTGGAGTCTTGCGGGAAAAGAGACCCAGTACTTC.